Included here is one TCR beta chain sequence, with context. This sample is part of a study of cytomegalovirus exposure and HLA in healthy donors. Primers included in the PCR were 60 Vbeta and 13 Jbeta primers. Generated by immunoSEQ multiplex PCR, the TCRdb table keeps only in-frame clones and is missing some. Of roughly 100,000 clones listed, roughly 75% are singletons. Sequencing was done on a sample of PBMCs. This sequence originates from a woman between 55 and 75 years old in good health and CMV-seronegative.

The CDR3 coding sequence is TGTGCCAGCAGCCAAGGTGGGGCGAGCTCTGGAAACACCATATATTTT. Encoded protein: CASSQGGASSGNTIYF. V and J are TRBV4-2 and TRBJ1-3, with a possible D match to TRBD1 (5 bases). The CDR3 spans 16 residues. Trimming removed 1 base from V and 0 bases from J, with 10 bases in between. The V gene's germline CDR1 is LGHNA and CDR2 YNFKEQ.